This TCR beta chain is from a study of CD8 T cells in ankylosing spondylitis. Germline CDR1 reads SQVTM; CDR2 reads ANQGSEA. Unmatched junction bases numbered 8, after V lost 4 bases and J lost 0 bases. This CDR3 is built from 15 residues. Quantitative 5'-RACE with molecular barcodes was used to make the TCR beta libraries. A single record per CDR3 protein comes from TCRdb applying MiXCR to the 5' RACE reads. The repertoire holds a few hundred thousand distinct CDR3 sequences, less than 25% seen once, with 3.5% in the top ten. Concerning this clonotype: The antigen remains undetermined.

General observations from the study: Reportedly, matched ankylosing spondylitis synovial fluid was significantly enriched for disease-linked clones. Seven or eight highly homologous variants formed a TCR beta motif that appeared characteristic of ankylosing spondylitis blood.

The sample was blood, either unsorted or a sorted T cell fraction (not recorded which). The receptor's source is a female donor with ankylosing spondylitis or in good health (not recorded which). The chain employs TRBV29-1 and TRBJ1-1; 7 bases agree with TRBD1. For the CDR3, the DNA is TGCAGCGTTGTCGACACAGGGGCTATGAACACTGAAGCTTTCTTT. Translated: CSVVDTGAMNTEAFF.